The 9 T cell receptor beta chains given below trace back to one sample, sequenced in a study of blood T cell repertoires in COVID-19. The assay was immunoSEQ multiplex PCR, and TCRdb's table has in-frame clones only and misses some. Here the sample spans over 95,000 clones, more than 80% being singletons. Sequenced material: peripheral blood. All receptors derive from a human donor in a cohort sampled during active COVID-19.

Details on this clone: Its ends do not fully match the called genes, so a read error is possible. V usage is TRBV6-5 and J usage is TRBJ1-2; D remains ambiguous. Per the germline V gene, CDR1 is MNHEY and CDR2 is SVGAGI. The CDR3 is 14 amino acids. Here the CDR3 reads CASGYTELLYGYTF. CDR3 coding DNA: TGTGCCAGCGGTTATACAGAGCTCCTCTATGGCTACACCTTC.

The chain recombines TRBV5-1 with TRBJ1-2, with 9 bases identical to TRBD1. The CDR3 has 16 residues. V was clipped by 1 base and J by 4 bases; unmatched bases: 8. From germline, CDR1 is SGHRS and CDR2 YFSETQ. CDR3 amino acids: CASSLTDRGDVYGYTF. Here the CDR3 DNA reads TGCGCCAGCAGCTTGACGGACAGGGGAGACGTCTATGGCTACACCTTC.

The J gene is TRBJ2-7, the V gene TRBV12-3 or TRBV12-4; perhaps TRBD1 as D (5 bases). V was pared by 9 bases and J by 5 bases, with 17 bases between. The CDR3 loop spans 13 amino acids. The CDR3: CASMTLRGHEQYF. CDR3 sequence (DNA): TGTGCCAGTATGACATTAAGGGGCCACGAGCAGTACTTC.

The CDR3 is CASSPPLGRGNTGELFF. In DNA, the CDR3 is TGTGCCAGCAGTCCCCCTCTGGGCAGGGGGAACACCGGGGAGCTGTTTTTT. The chain recombines TRBV6-6 with TRBJ2-2; D is perhaps TRBD1 (6 bases). Trimming took 5 bases from V and 1 from J, leaving 17 bases between them. The germline CDR1 and CDR2 sequences are MNHNY and SVGAGI (reference sequence). There are 17 residues in the CDR3.

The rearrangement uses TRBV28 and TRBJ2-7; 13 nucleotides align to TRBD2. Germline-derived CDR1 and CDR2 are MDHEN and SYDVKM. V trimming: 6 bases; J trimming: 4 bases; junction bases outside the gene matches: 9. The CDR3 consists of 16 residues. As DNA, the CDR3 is TGTGCCAGCAGACCCTCCGGGACTAGCGGGACATACGAGCAGTACTTC. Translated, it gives CASRPSGTSGTYEQYF.

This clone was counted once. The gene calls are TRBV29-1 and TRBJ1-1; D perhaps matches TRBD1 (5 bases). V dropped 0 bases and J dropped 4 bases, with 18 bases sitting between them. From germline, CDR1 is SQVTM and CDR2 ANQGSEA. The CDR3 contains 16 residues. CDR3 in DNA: TGCAGCGTTGAAGACTTGAATGATCGAAGGGGCACTGAAGCTTTCTTT. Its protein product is CSVEDLNDRRGTEAFF. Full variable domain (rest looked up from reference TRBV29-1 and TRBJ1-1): SAVISQKPSRDICQRGTSLTIQCQVDSQVTMMFWYRQQPGQSLTLIATANQGSEATYESGFVIDKFPISRPNLTFSTLTVSNMSPEDSSIYLCSVEDLNDRRGTEAFFGQGTRLTVV.

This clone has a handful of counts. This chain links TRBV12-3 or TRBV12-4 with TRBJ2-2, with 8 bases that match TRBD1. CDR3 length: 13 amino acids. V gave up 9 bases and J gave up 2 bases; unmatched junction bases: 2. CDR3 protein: CASGQGNTGELFF. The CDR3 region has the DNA TGTGCCAGTGGACAGGGTAACACCGGGGAGCTGTTTTTT.

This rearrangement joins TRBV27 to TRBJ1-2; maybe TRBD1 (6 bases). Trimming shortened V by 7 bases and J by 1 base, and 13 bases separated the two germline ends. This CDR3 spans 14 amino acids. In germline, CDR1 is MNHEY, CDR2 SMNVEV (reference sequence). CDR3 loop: CASMRGGGNYGYTF. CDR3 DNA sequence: TGTGCCAGCATGAGGGGAGGGGGTAACTATGGCTACACCTTC.

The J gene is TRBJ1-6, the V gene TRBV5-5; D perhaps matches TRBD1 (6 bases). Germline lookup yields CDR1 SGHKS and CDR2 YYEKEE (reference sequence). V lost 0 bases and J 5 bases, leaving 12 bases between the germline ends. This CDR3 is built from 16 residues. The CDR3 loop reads CASSLAVGGDNSPLHF. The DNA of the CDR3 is TGTGCCAGCAGCTTGGCTGTAGGGGGGGATAATTCACCCCTCCACTTT.